Below, one T cell receptor beta chain is given with its context. This clonotype has at least ten counts. Its antigen remains undetermined. Base-call qualities are not available, and no considerably larger clone is one nucleotide away. This entry is derived from a study of CD8 T cells in ankylosing spondylitis (dated by TCRdb to about 2017). Background on the whole study: The study profiled T cell receptor beta repertoires in healthy donors and ankylosing spondylitis patients to find disease-linked TCR variants. The full study cohort comprised around 23 ankylosing spondylitis patients and about a hundred healthy donors. Peripheral blood samples were taken, and synovial fluid was additionally collected from ankylosing spondylitis patients. Results and caveats for the whole study, not just this receptor: Blood from ankylosing spondylitis patients appeared to be characterized by a TCR beta motif made up of several highly homologous amino acid variants. Significant enrichment of the disease-linked clones was reported in matched synovial fluid samples from ankylosing spondylitis patients. The disease-linked clones showed a CD8+ phenotype and occurred at relatively low frequencies in peripheral blood. Some of the motif variants had been reported before in the synovial fluid and blood of reactive arthritis patients, a finding that suggests common disease-initiation mechanisms.

Taken from cysteine to phenylalanine, the CDR3 has 12 residues. The entry retains the CDR3 DNA only, 36 bases that are in frame from base 1. CDR1 and CDR2 are drawn from the germline V gene: SGHRS, YFSETQ. The sequencing machine was an Illumina HiSeq 2500. Quantitative 5'-RACE with molecular barcodes was used to prepare TCR beta libraries. The original methods were these. Disease-linked TCR variants were identified with a new computational method built on a probabilistic model of VDJ rearrangement. TCRdb's own reprocessing of the public reads used fastp at Q25 and MiXCR and kept productive beta chains. Records with the same CDR3 protein are collapsed into one entry carrying the most frequent genes and DNA. TCRdb, not the original authors, processed these V and J calls. In this sample the table shows some 150,000 distinct CDR3 sequences, approximately 10% of which occur a single time. The leading ten clones occupy 4.1% of the sample.

The TCR originated in a female donor with ankylosing spondylitis or in good health (not recorded which). The sequenced sample was blood, either unsorted or a sorted T cell fraction (not recorded which). The rearrangement combines TRBV5-1 with TRBJ2-4, with the D gene call left open. The CDR3 region: CAGSQAKNIQYF. The bases are TGCGCAGGGTCTCAAGCCAAAAACATTCAGTACTTC.